The next 31 T cell receptor beta chains were all read from a single sample in a study of cytomegalovirus exposure and HLA in healthy donors. PCR employed 60 Vbeta and 13 Jbeta primers. The data were produced by immunoSEQ multiplex PCR, yet TCRdb's version contains in-frame clones alone and is incomplete. The sample shows more than 95,000 clones, 55% to 75% of them seen only once. Material: PBMCs. The receptors were gathered from a young man in good health and CMV-seronegative.

This chain links TRBV5-4 with TRBJ2-7; 8 nucleotides agree with TRBD1. This CDR3 comprises 14 residues. V gave up 7 bases and J gave up 0 bases; unmatched junction bases: 6. Germline V gene sequence: CDR1 SGHNT, CDR2 YYREEE (reference sequence). The CDR3 here is CASGTTGVSYEQYF. CDR3 DNA: TGTGCCAGCGGAACGACAGGGGTCTCCTACGAGCAGTACTTC. The full variable domain, with the rest looked up from reference TRBV5-4 and TRBJ2-7, is ETGVTQSPTHLIKTRGQQVTLRCSSQSGHNTVSWYQQALGQGPQFIFQYYREEENGRGNFPPRFSGLQFPNYSSELNVNALELDDSALYLCASGTTGVSYEQYFGPGTRLTVT.

The V gene is TRBV6-6, the J gene TRBJ1-4; 7 bases match TRBD1. Looked up from germline, CDR1 is MNHNY and CDR2 is SVGAGI (reference sequence). CDR3 length: 14 residues. Germline trimming cut 2 bases from V and 8 bases from J; bases unmatched to any gene: 5. This chain's CDR3 is CASSYRGLREKLFF. CDR3 DNA sequence: TGTGCCAGCAGTTACAGGGGGCTCAGGGAAAAACTGTTTTTT.

The chain carries TRBV7-9 and TRBJ1-4, with TRBD1 matching 7 bases. With 4 bases clipped from V and 6 bases from J, the junction kept 5 bases outside the gene matches. The germline V gene has CDR1 SEHNR and CDR2 FQNEAQ (reference sequence). The CDR3 spans 14 residues. CDR3 loop: CASSSETGYEKLFF. CDR3 nucleotide sequence: TGTGCCAGCAGCTCCGAGACAGGGTATGAAAAACTGTTTTTT. The whole variable domain, remainder taken from reference TRBV7-9 and TRBJ1-4, is DTGVSQNPRHKITKRGQNVTFRCDPISEHNRLYWYRQTLGQGPEFLTYFQNEAQLEKSRLLSDRFSAERPKGSFSTLEIQRTEQGDSAMYLCASSSETGYEKLFFGSGTQLSVL.

The V call is TRBV2, the J call TRBJ1-1, with 7 bases aligning to TRBD1. J gave up 3 bases and V 6 bases, and 16 bases lay outside the gene matches. The CDR3 loop spans 17 amino acids. Germline CDR1 reads SNHLY; CDR2 reads FYNNEI. The CDR3 reads CASSQATDRVGDTEAFF. The CDR3 DNA sequence: TGTGCCAGCAGCCAAGCAACCGACAGGGTGGGGGACACTGAAGCTTTCTTT.

The chain uses TRBV5-6 and TRBJ2-7; TRBD2 matches 9 bases. V shed 0 bases, J shed 10 bases, and the junction held 11 bases outside the gene matches. The CDR3 is made up of 15 amino acids. Germline V lookup: CDR1 SGHDT, CDR2 YYEEEE. The CDR3 sequence is CASSLDAIAGAFQYF. For the CDR3, the DNA is TGTGCCAGCAGCTTGGATGCCATAGCGGGAGCGTTTCAGTACTTC. Based on the CDR3 plus reference TRBV5-6 and TRBJ2-7, the full variable domain is DAGVTQSPTHLIKTRGQQVTLRCSPKSGHDTVSWYQQALGQGPQFIFQYYEEEERQRGNFPDRFSGHQFPNYSSELNVNALLLGDSALYLCASSLDAIAGAFQYFGPGTRLTVT.

This clone came up once. The V and J genes are TRBV7-6 and TRBJ1-1; D is perhaps TRBD1 (5 bases). The germline V gene has CDR1 SGHVS and CDR2 FNYEAQ. The CDR3 spans 16 residues. V dropped 0 bases and J dropped 4 bases, with 15 bases sitting between them. The CDR3 DNA reads as TGTGCCAGCAGCTTAGCGCGGGGGGAGGTTAGCACTGAAGCTTTCTTT. The encoded protein is CASSLARGEVSTEAFF.

This rearrangement joins TRBV30 to TRBJ1-2; 9 positions agree with TRBD1. This CDR3 contains 16 residues. Per germline, CDR1 GTSNPN and CDR2 SVGIG (reference sequence). CDR3 in amino acids: CAGSGGQGRWRRGYTF. DNA of the CDR3: TGTGCTGGGAGTGGAGGACAGGGGAGATGGCGTCGTGGCTACACCTTC.

About this clone itself: Other DNA sequences within the sample encode an identical CDR3. This chain links TRBV7-2 with TRBJ2-7; TRBD1 matches at 7 bases. The CDR3 sequence is 16 residues long. Germline CDR1 reads SGHTA; CDR2 reads FQGNSA. Losses at the gene ends were 5 bases for V and 0 bases for J; bases not matched to a gene: 10. The DNA of the CDR3 is TGTGCCAGCAGCCTACCCTCCTGGGACAGCTCCTACGAGCAGTACTTC. It yields the protein CASSLPSWDSSYEQYF.

V and J are TRBV10-3 and TRBJ1-1; 9 nucleotides match TRBD1. Losses at the gene ends were 7 bases for V and 3 bases for J; bases not matched to a gene: 12. The CDR3 is 16 residues long. Germline CDR1 is ENHRY and CDR2 is SYGVKD. The DNA for the CDR3 is TGTGCCATCACTCCTCAATCCGGGACAGGGCACACTGAAGCTTTCTTT. Protein: CAITPQSGTGHTEAFF.

The V gene is TRBV28, the J gene TRBJ1-5, with D tentatively TRBD1 (5 bases). The CDR3 runs to 12 residues. Trimming removed 8 bases from V and 0 bases from J, with 5 bases in between. Germline CDR1 reads MDHEN; CDR2 reads SYDVKM. Here the CDR3 DNA reads TGTGCCAGCGACAGTAGCAATCAGCCCCAGCATTTT. Encoded protein: CASDSSNQPQHF.

This clone has more than one count but fewer than ten. V usage is TRBV7-2 and J usage is TRBJ2-7, with TRBD2 matching 15 bases. V lost 3 bases to trimming and J lost 2 bases; unmatched junction nucleotides: 5. The CDR3 length is 17 residues. Per germline, CDR1 SGHTA and CDR2 FQGNSA. This CDR3 is CASSFGLAGGMAYEQYF. The CDR3 bases are TGTGCCAGCAGCTTTGGACTAGCGGGGGGGATGGCCTACGAGCAGTACTTC.

A remark on this clone: The junction does not match germline at one end; this may be a read error. The chain recombines TRBV5-1 with TRBJ2-5, with TRBD1 as a possible D gene (5 bases). The CDR3 runs to 15 residues. The V gene's germline CDR1 is SGHRS and CDR2 YFSETQ. In DNA form, the CDR3 reads TGCGCCAGCAGCTTGGCCTGGGGCAGGCAAGGGACCCAGTACTTC. It encodes CASSLAWGRQGTQYF.

This chain links TRBV7-9 with TRBJ1-6; D remains unclear. The CDR3 runs to 15 residues. Germline CDR1 and CDR2: SEHNR and FQNEAQ (reference sequence). Trimming cost V 5 bases and J 7 bases, with 15 bases left between them. The CDR3 nucleotides are TGTGCCAGCAGCCAAGGTGCGGGGTCGAATTCACCCCTCCACTTT. Translation: CASSQGAGSNSPLHF.

V is TRBV7-9 and J is TRBJ2-5; 8 bases fit TRBD2. The assigned J gene may be wrong: the sequence end matches TRBJ2-7 better. From germline, CDR1 is SEHNR and CDR2 FQNEAQ (reference sequence). The length of the CDR3 is 16 residues. In DNA form, the CDR3 reads TGTGCCAGCAGCTCCGGGGGGGGGCTATCCGATGCCGAGCAGTACTTC. Translation: CASSSGGGLSDAEQYF.

This clone occurred once. V is TRBV5-1 and J is TRBJ2-7; 13 bases agree with TRBD2. V was pared by 4 bases and J by 1 base, with 2 bases of the junction left unmatched. The CDR3 is made up of 15 amino acids. Looked up from germline, CDR1 is SGHRS and CDR2 is YFSETQ. The CDR3 reads CASSPGLAGSYEQYF. CDR3 DNA sequence: TGCGCCAGCAGCCCGGGACTAGCGGGGTCCTACGAGCAGTACTTC.

Regarding this clone: Sequence at one end of the junction differs from germline and may be a read error. The chain uses TRBV6-1 and TRBJ1-6, with no clear D. Germline-derived CDR1 and CDR2 are MNHNS and SASEGT. The CDR3 is 13 amino acids. As DNA, the CDR3 is TGTGCCGGCAGCGCCCTCGCGGATTCACCCCTCCACTTT. Its translation is CAGSALADSPLHF.

This clone was seen more than once but under ten times. This chain links TRBV7-6 with TRBJ2-1; 7 bases are shared with TRBD1. Germline CDR1 and CDR2: SGHVS and FNYEAQ. The CDR3 is made up of 17 amino acids. V gave up 4 bases and J gave up 5 bases; unmatched junction bases: 14. The CDR3 region is CASSSSLTTGLNNEQFF. CDR3 sequence (DNA): TGTGCCAGCAGCTCATCACTTACGACAGGGTTGAACAATGAGCAGTTCTTC.

The chain employs TRBV6-1 and TRBJ1-5; D uncertain. V was pared by 1 base and J by 7 bases, with 8 bases between. The CDR3 spans 13 residues. The V gene's germline CDR1 is MNHNS and CDR2 SASEGT. Here the CDR3 DNA reads TGTGCCAGCAGTGAAGGTCGCCGGCAGCCCCAGCATTTT. Amino acid sequence: CASSEGRRQPQHF.

This chain uses TRBV6-4 with TRBJ1-1, with TRBD1 matching 8 bases. V dropped 2 bases and J dropped 9; count of bases not matched to a gene: 2. Germline assignment: CDR1 MRHNA and CDR2 SNTAGT. This CDR3 has 12 amino acids. The CDR3 coding sequence is TGTGCCAGCAGTGACCGACAGGGGAAAGCTTTCTTT. This sequence encodes CASSDRQGKAFF.

This chain joins TRBV7-9 and TRBJ2-7, with D maybe TRBD1 (6 bases). From germline, CDR1 is SEHNR and CDR2 FQNEAQ (reference sequence). Trimming removed 2 bases at V and 2 bases at J, with 10 bases between. This CDR3 is built from 14 residues. This chain's CDR3 is CASSLIAGAYEQYF. DNA for the CDR3: TGTGCCAGCAGCTTAATAGCAGGGGCCTACGAGCAGTACTTC.

The chain is built from TRBV5-1 and TRBJ2-1; D not resolved. Trimming pared 0 bases from V and 4 bases from J, leaving 8 bases between. CDR1 and CDR2 (germline): SGHRS, YFSETQ. The CDR3 has 14 amino acids. CDR3 sequence (DNA): TGCGCCAGCAGCTTGGTCTCAGATTACAATGAGCAGTTCTTC. Amino acid sequence: CASSLVSDYNEQFF.

The rearrangement uses TRBV6-5 and TRBJ1-2; D is possibly TRBD1 (5 bases). Trimming left V 3 bases short and J 0 bases short, with 8 bases between. The germline gives CDR1 MNHEY, CDR2 SVGAGI. This CDR3 spans 14 amino acids. The CDR3 nucleotides read TGTGCCAGCAGTTATCGGGGGGCTAACTATGGCTACACCTTC. This codes for CASSYRGANYGYTF.

The rearrangement joins TRBV13 to TRBJ2-7, with 12 bases matching TRBD1. CDR3 length: 16 residues. The junction had 4 bases not matched to a gene; V was cut back by 0 bases and J by 4 bases. The germline gives CDR1 PRHDT, CDR2 FYEKMQ (reference sequence). CDR3 nucleotide sequence: TGTGCCAGCAGCTTAGGGGGACAGGGGGCATGGTACGAGCAGTACTTC. Translated: CASSLGGQGAWYEQYF.

A few counts support this clone. The V and J genes are TRBV18 and TRBJ1-1; TRBD1 matches at 9 bases. The CDR3 spans 17 residues. The J segment lost 3 bases and the V segment lost 1 base, leaving 9 bases of the junction unmatched. Germline V gene sequence: CDR1 KGHSH, CDR2 LQKENI. DNA for the CDR3: TGTGCCAGCTCACCACGACAGGGGGTAGAAGGGTACACTGAAGCTTTCTTT. Its translation: CASSPRQGVEGYTEAFF.

The chain uses TRBV6-1 and TRBJ1-1; TRBD1 might be the D (6 bases). V lost 1 base and J lost 3, with 15 bases in between. In germline, CDR1 is MNHNS, CDR2 SASEGT. This CDR3 region has 16 residues. For the CDR3, the DNA is TGTGCCAGCAGTGAAGATTTTCGAGGGGGGGACACTGAAGCTTTCTTT. It yields the protein CASSEDFRGGDTEAFF.

The chain recombines TRBV20-1 with TRBJ1-1; D is uncertain. V was trimmed by 7 bases and J by 6 bases, leaving 9 bases between them. This CDR3 has 10 amino acids. CDR1 is DFQATT and CDR2 is SNEGSKA in the germline V gene (reference sequence). This CDR3 reads CSVAGSEAFF. The CDR3 coding sequence is TGCAGTGTAGCGGGCTCTGAAGCTTTCTTT.

This clone was recorded a few times. The chain employs TRBV6-1 and TRBJ2-5; 9 bases agree with TRBD2. In germline, CDR1 is MNHNS, CDR2 SASEGT. Trimming at V came to 1 base and at J to 2 bases, leaving 5 bases not matched to a gene. The CDR3 sequence is 16 residues long. The CDR3 sequence: CASSEVGRGGQETQYF. The DNA of the CDR3 is TGTGCCAGCAGTGAAGTAGGGCGGGGGGGGCAAGAGACCCAGTACTTC.

The chain couples TRBV28 to TRBJ1-6; tentatively, D is TRBD1 (6 bases). V lost 6 bases, J lost 4 bases, and 19 bases lay in between. Germline loops: CDR1 MDHEN, CDR2 SYDVKM. CDR3 length: 17 residues. CDR3: CASSPGHTDGYNSPLHF. As DNA, the CDR3 is TGTGCCAGCAGCCCGGGACATACAGACGGGTATAATTCACCCCTCCACTTT. Full variable domain (remainder filled in from reference TRBV28 and TRBJ1-6): DVKVTQSSRYLVKRTGEKVFLECVQDMDHENMFWYRQDPGLGLRLIYFSYDVKMKEKGDIPEGYSVSREKKERFSLILESASTNQTSMYLCASSPGHTDGYNSPLHFGNGTRLTVT.

The gene calls are TRBV4-1 and TRBJ2-7; 11 positions agree with TRBD1. J gave up 6 bases and V 5 bases, and 6 bases lay outside the gene matches. The CDR3 sequence is 14 residues long. CDR1 and CDR2 (germline): MGHRA, YSYEKL. This CDR3 reads CASSYQDRGLEQYF. As DNA, the CDR3 is TGCGCCAGCAGCTACCAGGACAGGGGGCTCGAGCAGTACTTC.

In the case of this clone: The final CDR3 position lacks the conserved phenylalanine or tryptophan, pointing to a likely read error. The DNA is omitted, as the CDR3 cannot be located on it reliably, and the CDR3 follows TCRdb's listing. V gene TRBV23-1 combines with J gene TRBJ1-2. TRBV23-1 is an ORF, and what it does is uncertain. A total of 12 residues make up the CDR3, ends included. This CDR3 is CASTHPGSGYKG.

This chain uses TRBV6-6 with TRBJ1-2; 10 bases match TRBD1. From germline, CDR1 is MNHNY and CDR2 SVGAGI (reference sequence). After removal of 5 bases from V and 1 base from J, the junction contained 1 base not matched to a gene. The CDR3 loop spans 14 amino acids. DNA for the CDR3: TGTGCCAGCAGTCGGGACAGGGGTAACTATGGCTACACCTTC. Its translation: CASSRDRGNYGYTF.